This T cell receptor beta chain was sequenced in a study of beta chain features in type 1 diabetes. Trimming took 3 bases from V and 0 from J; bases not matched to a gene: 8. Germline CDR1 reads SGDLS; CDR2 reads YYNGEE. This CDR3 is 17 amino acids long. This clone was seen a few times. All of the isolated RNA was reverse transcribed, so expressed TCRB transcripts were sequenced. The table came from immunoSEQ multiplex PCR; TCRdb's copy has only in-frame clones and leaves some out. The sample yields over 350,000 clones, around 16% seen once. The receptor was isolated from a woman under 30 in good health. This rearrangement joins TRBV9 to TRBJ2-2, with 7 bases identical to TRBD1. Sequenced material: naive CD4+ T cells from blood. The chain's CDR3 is CASSARGQATNTGELFF. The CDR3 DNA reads TGTGCCAGCAGCGCCAGAGGACAGGCCACGAACACCGGGGAGCTGTTTTTT. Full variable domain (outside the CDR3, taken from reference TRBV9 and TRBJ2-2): DSGVTQTPKHLITATGQRVTLRCSPRSGDLSVYWYQQSLDQGLQFLIQYYNGEERAKGNILERFSAQQFPDLHSELNLSSLELGDSALYFCASSARGQATNTGELFFGEGSRLTVL.